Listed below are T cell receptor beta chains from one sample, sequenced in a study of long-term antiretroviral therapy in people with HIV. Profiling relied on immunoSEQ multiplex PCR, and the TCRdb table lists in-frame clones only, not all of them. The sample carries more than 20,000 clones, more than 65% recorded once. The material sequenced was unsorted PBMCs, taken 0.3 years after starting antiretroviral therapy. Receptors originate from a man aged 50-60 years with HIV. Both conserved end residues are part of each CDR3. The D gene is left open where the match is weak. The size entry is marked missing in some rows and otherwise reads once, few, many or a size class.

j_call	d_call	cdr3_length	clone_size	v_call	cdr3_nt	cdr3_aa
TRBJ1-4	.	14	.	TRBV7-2	TGTGCCAGCAGCTTAACGCAGGGGAGGGAAAAACTGTTTTTT	CASSLTQGREKLFF
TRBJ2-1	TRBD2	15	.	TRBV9	TGTGCCAGCAGCGTAGGCGGGGGGGCGGGTAATGAGCAGTTCTTC	CASSVGGGAGNEQFF
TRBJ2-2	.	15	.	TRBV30	TGTGCCTGGAGTGTACGAAAAGGAAACACCGGGGAGCTGTTTTTT	CAWSVRKGNTGELFF
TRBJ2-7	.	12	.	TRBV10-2	TGCGCCAGCTCGGGTCTTACCTACGAGCAGTACTTC	CASSGLTYEQYF
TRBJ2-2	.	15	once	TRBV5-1	TGCGCCAGCAGCTTGAACGGAGCGAACACCGGGGAGCTGTTTTTT	CASSLNGANTGELFF
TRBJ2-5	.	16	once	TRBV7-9	TGTGCCAGCAGCTCAAGTCGTAGGGGGTACCAAGAGACCCAGTACTTC	CASSSSRRGYQETQYF
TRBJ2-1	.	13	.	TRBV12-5	TGTGCTAGTGGTTCCCGACTGGGCAATGAGCAGTTCTTC	CASGSRLGNEQFF
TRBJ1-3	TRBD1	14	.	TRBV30	TGTGCCTGGATTAACCGGGGACAGGGAAACACCATATATTTT	CAWINRGQGNTIYF
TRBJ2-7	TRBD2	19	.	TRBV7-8	TGTGCCAGCAGCTCCGGGAGGGCCATTATTAATTGGAACTCCTACGAGCAGTACTTC	CASSSGRAIINWNSYEQYF
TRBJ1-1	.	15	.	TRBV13	TGTGCCAGCAGCCCGAGCTGGCGCCTAGGTATAGAAGCTTTCTTT	CASSPSWRLGIEAFF
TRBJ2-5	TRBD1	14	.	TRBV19	TGTGCCAGTAGTATTGGGACAGGGATAGAGACCCAGTACTTC	CASSIGTGIETQYF
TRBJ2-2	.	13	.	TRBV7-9	TGTGCCAGCAGCGCCTTTGGCGCCGGGGAGCTGTTTTTT	CASSAFGAGELFF
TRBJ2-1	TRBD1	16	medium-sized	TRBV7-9	TGTGCCAGCAGCTTAGTCTGGGACAGGCAATTCAATGAGCAGTTCTTC	CASSLVWDRQFNEQFF
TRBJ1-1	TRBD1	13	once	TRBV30	TGTGCCTGGAGAAAAGGGGGCGTCACTGAAGCTTTCTTT	CAWRKGGVTEAFF
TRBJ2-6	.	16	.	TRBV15	TGTGCCACCAGCAGAGATACATCGTCTGGGGCCAACGTCCTGACTTTC	CATSRDTSSGANVLTF
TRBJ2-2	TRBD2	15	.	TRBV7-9	TGTGCCAGCAGCCCGCTAGCGGGGAGTACCGGGGAGCTGTTTTTT	CASSPLAGSTGELFF
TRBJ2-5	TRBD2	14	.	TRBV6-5	TGTGCCAGCAGCGGGACTAGCGGGGGAGAGACCCAGTACTTC	CASSGTSGGETQYF
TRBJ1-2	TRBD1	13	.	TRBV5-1	TGCGCCAGCAGTTCGGGACAGGGGGAAGGCTACACCTTC	CASSSGQGEGYTF
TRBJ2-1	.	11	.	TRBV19	TGTGCCAGTAGTGCCCACACCTACAAGTTCTTC	CASSAHTYKFF
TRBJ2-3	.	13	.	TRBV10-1	TGCGCCAGCAGTGTACAGGGTGGGAATACGCAGTATTTT	CASSVQGGNTQYF
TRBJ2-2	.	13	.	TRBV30	TGTGCCTGGAGTATTGCCCTCGGGGGGGAGCTGTTTTTT	CAWSIALGGELFF
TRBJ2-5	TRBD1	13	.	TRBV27	TGTGCCAGCAGAGGGACAGCTCTGCAGACCCAGTACTTC	CASRGTALQTQYF
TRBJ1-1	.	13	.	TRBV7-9	TGTGCCAGCAGCCCACAGATGGGCACTGAAGCTTTCTTT	CASSPQMGTEAFF
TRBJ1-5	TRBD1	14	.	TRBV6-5	TGTGCCAGCAGGCCAGGGGGGGGTCATCAGCCCCAGCATTTT	CASRPGGGHQPQHF
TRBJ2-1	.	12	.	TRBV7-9	TGTGCCAGCAGTTTACAGGGAGACGAGCAGTTCTTC	CASSLQGDEQFF
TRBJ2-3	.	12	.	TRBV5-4	TGTGCCAGCAGCTCAACTGGAGATACGCAGTATTTT	CASSSTGDTQYF
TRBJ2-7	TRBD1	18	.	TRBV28	TGTGCCAGCAGTTTCGCGGAGGTGTGGGACAGGGTCTATTACGAGCAGTACTTC	CASSFAEVWDRVYYEQYF
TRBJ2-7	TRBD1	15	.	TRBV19	TGTGCCAGTAGTTTCCGACAGGGGATCTCCTACGAGCAGTACTTC	CASSFRQGISYEQYF
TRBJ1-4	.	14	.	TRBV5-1	TGCGCCAGCAGCTGGACAGCAACTAATGAAAAACTGTTTTTT	CASSWTATNEKLFF
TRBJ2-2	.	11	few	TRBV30	TGTGCCTGGGGACGGTTCGGGGAGCTGTTTTTT	CAWGRFGELFF
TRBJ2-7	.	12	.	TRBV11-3	TGTGCCAGCAGCCGGGACACTTACGAGCAGTACTTC	CASSRDTYEQYF
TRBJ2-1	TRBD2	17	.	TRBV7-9	TGTGCCAGCAGCTTGGGACTAGCGGATATCTCCTACAATGAGCAGTTCTTC	CASSLGLADISYNEQFF